A selection of T cell receptor beta chains follows, all from one sample in a study of blood T cell repertoires in COVID-19. The protocol was immunoSEQ multiplex PCR, while the TCRdb copy is restricted to in-frame clones and leaves out a portion. The table has fewer than 350,000 clones, around nine tenths seen once. Sequences were obtained from peripheral blood. The receptors shown here come from a woman aged 25 to 45 with COVID-19, enrolled during active disease. The conserved cysteine and the conserved F or W are not part of the CDR3 here. D genes are given only for firm matches.

d_call cdr3_length v_call cdr3_aa
NA 10 TRBV6-5 ASSSRRYEQY
NA 12 TRBV7-6 ASSPGLAKYEQY
TRBD2 12 TRBV5-1 ASRPTGGLYEQY
TRBD2 14 TRBV25-1 ASSGRGDLAKNIQY
NA 11 TRBV12-3/TRBV12-4 ASRWGDNQPQH
NA 11 TRBV28 ASSLEGVQPQH
NA 12 TRBV3-1/TRBV3-2 ASSPNTAGTEAF
NA 13 TRBV5-1 ASSLSRTESYEQY
NA 10 TRBV29-1 SVGQSNTEAF
TRBD1 15 TRBV15 ATSRDRGNLRNQPQH
TRBD2 13 TRBV5-5 ASSPTSGGSYEQY
NA 10 TRBV6-6 ASGGFGEKLF
NA 12 TRBV7-8 ASSKRGGVHGYT
TRBD2 15 TRBV7-6 ASSLEGSGLKGGELF
NA 11 TRBV6-5 ASRVQFLPEAF
NA 10 TRBV25-1 ASSVQAGELF
NA 14 TRBV5-1 ASSLVSGALGNTIY
NA 13 TRBV3-1/TRBV3-2 ASSQAAGSSNEQF
NA 10 TRBV2 ASSGTTYEQY
NA 12 TRBV4-2 ASSQETRYTEAF
NA 11 TRBV5-1 ASSLGTNNEQF
NA 12 TRBV19 ASSIVGAGETQY
TRBD1 15 TRBV6-2/TRBV6-3 ASSYSQGRFSNQPQH
NA 13 TRBV5-1 ASSLGKGFGGELF
TRBD1 12 TRBV28 ASSLQGAGSPLH
TRBD1 17 TRBV3-1/TRBV3-2 ASSQAVPGQGARNTEAF
NA 12 TRBV9 ASSVAGQAGEQY
NA 12 TRBV7-9 ASSLVQGAETQY
NA 12 TRBV5-1 ASSPDSFNYGYT
NA 15 TRBV9 ASSQIGQSNSGNTIY
TRBD1 13 TRBV5-1 ASSWGQLVQETQY
NA 12 TRBV7-3 ASSLAGVGYEQY
TRBD2 13 TRBV25-1 ASSEGGRDTGELF
TRBD2 13 TRBV13 ASSILTSGRPTQY
TRBD1 13 TRBV28 ASSFRDRGFGGYT
TRBD2 14 TRBV7-9 ASRPAGREFTGELF